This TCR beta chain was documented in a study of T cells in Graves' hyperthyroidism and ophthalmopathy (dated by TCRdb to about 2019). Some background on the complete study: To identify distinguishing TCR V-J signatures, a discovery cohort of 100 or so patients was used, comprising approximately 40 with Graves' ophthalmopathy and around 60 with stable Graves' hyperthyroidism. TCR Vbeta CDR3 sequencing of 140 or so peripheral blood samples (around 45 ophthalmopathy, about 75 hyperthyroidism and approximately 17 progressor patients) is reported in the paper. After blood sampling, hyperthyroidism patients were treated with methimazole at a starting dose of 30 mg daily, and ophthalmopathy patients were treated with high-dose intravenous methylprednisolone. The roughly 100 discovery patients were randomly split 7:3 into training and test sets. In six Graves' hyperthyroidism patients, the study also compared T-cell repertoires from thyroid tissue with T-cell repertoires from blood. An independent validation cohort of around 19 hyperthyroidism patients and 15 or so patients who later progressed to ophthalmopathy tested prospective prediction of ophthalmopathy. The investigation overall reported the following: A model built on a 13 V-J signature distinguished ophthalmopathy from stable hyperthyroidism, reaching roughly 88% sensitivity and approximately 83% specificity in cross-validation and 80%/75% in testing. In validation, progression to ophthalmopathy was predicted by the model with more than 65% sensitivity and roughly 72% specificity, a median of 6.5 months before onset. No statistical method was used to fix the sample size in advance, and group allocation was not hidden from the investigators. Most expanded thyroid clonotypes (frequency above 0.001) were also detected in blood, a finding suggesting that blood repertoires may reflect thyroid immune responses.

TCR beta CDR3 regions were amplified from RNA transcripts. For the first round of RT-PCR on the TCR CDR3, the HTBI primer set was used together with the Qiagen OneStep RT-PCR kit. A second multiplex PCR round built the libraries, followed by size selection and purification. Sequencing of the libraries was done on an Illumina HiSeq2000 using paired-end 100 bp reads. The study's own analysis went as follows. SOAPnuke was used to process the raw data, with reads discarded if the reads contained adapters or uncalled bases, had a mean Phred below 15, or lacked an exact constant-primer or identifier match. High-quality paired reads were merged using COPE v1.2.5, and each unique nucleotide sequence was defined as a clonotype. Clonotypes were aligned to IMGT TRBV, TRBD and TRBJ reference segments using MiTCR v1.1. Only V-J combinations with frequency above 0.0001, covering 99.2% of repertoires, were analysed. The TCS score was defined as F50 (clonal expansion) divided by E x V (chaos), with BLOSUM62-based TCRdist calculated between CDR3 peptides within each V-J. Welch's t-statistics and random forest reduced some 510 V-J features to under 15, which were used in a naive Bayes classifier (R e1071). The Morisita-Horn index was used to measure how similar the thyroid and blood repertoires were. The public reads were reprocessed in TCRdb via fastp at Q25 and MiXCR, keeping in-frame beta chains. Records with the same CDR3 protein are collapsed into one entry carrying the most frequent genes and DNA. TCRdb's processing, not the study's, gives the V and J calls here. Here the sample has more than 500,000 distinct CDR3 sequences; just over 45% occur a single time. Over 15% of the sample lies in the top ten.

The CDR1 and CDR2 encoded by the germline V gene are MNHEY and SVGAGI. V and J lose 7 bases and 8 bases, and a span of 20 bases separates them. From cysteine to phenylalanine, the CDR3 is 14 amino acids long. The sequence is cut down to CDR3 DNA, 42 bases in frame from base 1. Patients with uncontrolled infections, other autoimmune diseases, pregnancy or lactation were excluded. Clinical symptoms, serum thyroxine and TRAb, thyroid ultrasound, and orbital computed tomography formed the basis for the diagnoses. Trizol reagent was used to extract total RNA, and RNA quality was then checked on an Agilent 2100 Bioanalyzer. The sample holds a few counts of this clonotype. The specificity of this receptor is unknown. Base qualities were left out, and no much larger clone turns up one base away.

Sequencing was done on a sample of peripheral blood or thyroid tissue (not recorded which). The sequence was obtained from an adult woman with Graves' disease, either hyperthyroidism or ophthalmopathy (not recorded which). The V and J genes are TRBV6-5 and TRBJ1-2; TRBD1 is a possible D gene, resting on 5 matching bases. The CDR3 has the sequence CASTRDSPSAGYTF. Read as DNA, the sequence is TGTGCCAGCACCCGCGACAGTCCCTCCGCGGGCTACACCTTC.